This T cell receptor beta chain is from a study of blood T cell repertoires in COVID-19. The overall study: Collection of acute and convalescent COVID-19 samples took place in the United States, Italy and Spain. The analysed material was cDNA or gDNA that came from T cells, B-cell-depleted T cells, or PBMCs.

Germline V gene data show CDR1 as SQVTM and CDR2 as ANQGSEA. V shed 4 bases and J shed 0 bases, with 16 bases lying between them. The CDR3 loop spans 15 amino acids. As processed by the authors: The assay estimated nucleated cells by amplifying reference gene primers. Method: immunoSEQ multiplex PCR; TCRdb's copy keeps in-frame clones and lacks some. The DNA gave D and trimming, while V, J and clone size come from that table. The sample has tens of thousands of clones, about four fifths seen once. This clone was seen a handful of times. The rearrangement joins TRBV29-1 to TRBJ2-7, with D maybe TRBD1 (5 bases). The source material was peripheral blood. The clonotype was recovered from a human donor in a cohort sampled during active COVID-19. The chain's CDR3 is CSVGAPRGSSYEQYF. Written as DNA, the CDR3 is TGCAGCGTTGGGGCCCCAAGGGGCAGCTCCTACGAGCAGTACTTC.